This T cell receptor (beta chain) was identified during a study of cytomegalovirus exposure and HLA in healthy donors. It was with 60 Vbeta and 13 Jbeta primers that the PCR ran. Assay: immunoSEQ multiplex PCR; the TCRdb copy retains only in-frame clones and omits some. Here the sample spans under 200,000 clones, around 88% being singletons. Trimming cost V 5 bases and J 9 bases; bases outside gene matches: 11. Germline CDR1 reads SNHLY; CDR2 reads FYNNEI. This CDR3 is 14 amino acids long. The TCR sequence derives from a woman aged 25 to 39 in good health and CMV-seronegative. Sequencing was performed on PBMCs. The J gene is TRBJ2-7, the V gene TRBV2; 9 positions match TRBD1. The CDR3 sequence: CASSRGQGSTAQYF. The CDR3 DNA reads as TGTGCCAGCAGTCGCGGACAGGGGAGTACGGCGCAGTACTTC. The whole variable domain, filled in from reference TRBV2 and TRBJ2-7, reads EPEVTQTPSHQVTQMGQEVILRCVPISNHLYFYWYRQILGQKVEFLVSFYNNEISEKSEIFDDQFSVERPDGSNFTLKIRSTKLEDSAMYFCASSRGQGSTAQYFGPGTRLTVT.